These 2 T cell receptor beta chains were sequenced from one sample in a study of blood T cells in healthy people across ages. A sample-barcoded 5' primer and a J-beta primer mix were used in a second PCR of roughly 7 to 11 cycles. TCRdb fed the 5' RACE reads into MiXCR, producing one record per CDR3 protein. Found here are about 1,500,000 distinct CDR3 sequences, under 30% of them singletons; the top ten hold about 8%. Material: blood. These receptors were obtained from a woman aged 25-40 years in good health.

DNA of the CDR3: TGTGCCAGCGGACGGACAGGGCTTCCCAACTATGGCTACACCTTC. It encodes CASGRTGLPNYGYTF. J is TRBJ1-2 and V is TRBV6-2 or TRBV6-3; 8 bases agree with TRBD1. There are 15 residues in the CDR3. Looked up from germline, CDR1 is MNHEY and CDR2 is SVGEGT. The trim removed 8 bases at V and 2 bases at J, leaving 10 bases unmatched.

There are many counts of this clonotype. CDR3 sequence reads: CATSDWGEETQYF. The CDR3 DNA reads TGTGCCACCAGTGATTGGGGGGAAGAGACCCAGTACTTC. The chain has TRBV24-1 and TRBJ2-5, with D perhaps matching TRBD2 (6 bases). Germline V gene sequence: CDR1 KGHDR, CDR2 SFDVKD. The CDR3 contains 13 residues. The germline V and J ends were trimmed by 2 bases and 3 bases, with 6 bases remaining between them.